This T cell receptor (beta chain) was recorded in a study of CD8 T cells in ankylosing spondylitis. MiXCR, run by TCRdb on the 5' RACE reads, gives a single entry per CDR3 protein. The sample lists 200,000 to 250,000 distinct CDR3 sequences, over 9.5% seen once, with roughly 23% in the top ten. This CDR3 is 14 amino acids long. The germline V gene has CDR1 SGDLS and CDR2 YYNGEE. Trimming cost V 3 bases and J 0 bases, with 10 bases left between them. Study outcomes and limitations: Typical of ankylosing spondylitis blood, it appeared, was a TCR beta motif of under 10 highly homologous variants. In ankylosing spondylitis patients, matched synovial fluid reportedly showed significant enrichment of disease-linked clones.

This clonotype was counted ten times or more. The antigen is unknown. Sequenced sample: blood, either unsorted or a sorted T cell fraction (not recorded which). This clonotype originated in a male donor with ankylosing spondylitis or in good health (not recorded which). This sequence joins TRBV9 and TRBJ2-7; possibly TRBD1 for D (6 bases). CDR3 region: CASSEGQSSYEQYF. For the CDR3, the DNA is TGTGCCAGCAGCGAAGGACAGAGCTCCTACGAGCAGTACTTC. The full variable domain, in which reference TRBV9 and TRBJ2-7 provide the parts outside the CDR3, is DSGVTQTPKHLITATGQRVTLRCSPRSGDLSVYWYQQSLDQGLQFLIQYYNGEERAKGNILERFSAQQFPDLHSELNLSSLELGDSALYFCASSEGQSSYEQYFGPGTRLTVT.